The 13 T cell receptor beta chains reported below all come from one sample, sequenced in a study of tumor-infiltrating lymphocytes in primary liver carcinoma. Unsorted whole blood supplied the blood RNA, and germline DNA was isolated too. Synthesis of TCR beta cDNA was carried out from about 0.55 ug total RNA with a constant-region primer. Slightly modified ARM-PCR with three nested multiplex PCR rounds yielded TCR beta libraries. With TRBV1-TRBV30 forward primers and a C-beta reverse primer, the first two PCR rounds were run for roughly 9 cycles each. Each CDR3 protein is one row after TCRdb ran MiXCR on the multiplex PCR reads. The sample lists about 320,000 distinct CDR3 sequences, around three fifths seen once, with approximately 15% in the top ten. Sequencing was performed on peripheral blood. Source of these receptors: a woman aged 25 to 45 with primary liver carcinoma and hepatitis B virus infection.

At least ten counts were recorded for this clonotype. The J gene is TRBJ2-1, the V gene TRBV11-2; D not resolved. The CDR3 is 15 residues long. Germline assignment: CDR1 SGHAT and CDR2 FQNNGV. The ends were cut back, 0 bases at V and 4 bases at J, with 10 bases in the middle. The chain's CDR3 is CASSLDPTEYNEQFF. In DNA form, the CDR3 reads TGTGCCAGCAGCTTAGATCCGACGGAATACAATGAGCAGTTCTTC.

Turning to this clonotype: This sequence may be a read error, since a much larger clone differs from it by one base. This CDR3 reads CVSSQVKLDAQYF. The CDR3 bases are TGTGTCAGCAGCCAAGTTAAACTAGACGCGCAGTACTTC. The chain is built from TRBV4-2 and TRBJ2-7; the D gene is possibly TRBD2 (5 bases). Germline V lookup: CDR1 LGHNA, CDR2 YNFKEQ. The length of the CDR3 is 13 residues.

The V call is TRBV7-3, the J call TRBJ1-1; D unresolved. The CDR3 runs to 13 residues. Trimming stripped 4 bases from V and 5 bases from J, with 11 bases between. The V gene's germline CDR1 is SGHTA and CDR2 FQGTGA. CDR3: CASSWGVGTEAFF. In nucleotides, the CDR3 is TGTGCCAGCAGCTGGGGAGTGGGTACTGAAGCTTTCTTT. Full variable domain (outside the CDR3, taken from reference TRBV7-3 and TRBJ1-1): GAGVSQTPSNKVTEKGKYVELRCDPISGHTALYWYRQSLGQGPEFLIYFQGTGAADDSGLPNDRFFAVRPEGSVSTLKIQRTERGDSAVYLCASSWGVGTEAFFGQGTRLTVV.

The chain joins TRBV5-1 to TRBJ2-5; D is perhaps TRBD2 (5 bases). Germline CDR1 and CDR2: SGHRS and YFSETQ. CDR3 length equals 15 residues. Trimming shortened V by 0 bases and J by 4 bases, and 13 bases separated the two germline ends. The CDR3 loop reads CASSLAAGYSETQYF. In DNA form, the CDR3 reads TGCGCCAGCAGCTTGGCCGCGGGCTACTCAGAGACCCAGTACTTC.

A remark on this clonotype: One junction end does not reproduce the germline sequence, and a read error may be involved. V is TRBV6-4 and J is TRBJ2-1, with TRBD1 matching over 7 bases. The germline V gene has CDR1 MRHNA and CDR2 SNTAGT. The CDR3 length is 17 residues. The CDR3 DNA sequence: TGTGCCAGCACACGGGGACAGAACCTCCCTAGGGACAATGAGCAGTCCTTC. It translates to CASTRGQNLPRDNEQSF.

Regarding this clonotype: At one boundary the junction diverges from the germline segment, which might be a read error. This rearrangement joins TRBV13 to TRBJ2-7; no definite D call. Germline V gene sequence: CDR1 PRHDT, CDR2 FYEKMQ (reference sequence). This CDR3 is 12 amino acids long. DNA of the CDR3: TGTGTCAGCAGCTTATATCAGGACGAGCAGTACTTC. Residues: CVSSLYQDEQYF.

The chain carries TRBV7-9 and TRBJ2-3, with 10 bases fitting TRBD1. Germline V gene sequence: CDR1 SEHNR, CDR2 FQNEAQ (reference sequence). The CDR3 consists of 13 residues. The ends lost 10 bases at V and 4 bases at J; junction bases unmatched: 5. The CDR3 region has the DNA TGTGCCATCCCGGGACAGGGGCCAGATACGCAGTATTTT. Translated, it gives CAIPGQGPDTQYF. The complete variable domain, with remaining parts taken from reference TRBV7-9 and TRBJ2-3, reads DTGVSQNPRHKITKRGQNVTFRCDPISEHNRLYWYRQTLGQGPEFLTYFQNEAQLEKSRLLSDRFSAERPKGSFSTLEIQRTEQGDSAMYLCAIPGQGPDTQYFGPGTRLTVL.

V usage is TRBV5-4 and J usage is TRBJ2-1; no firm D call. Germline assignment: CDR1 SGHNT and CDR2 YYREEE (reference sequence). This CDR3 spans 14 amino acids. V lost 2 bases and J 7 bases, leaving 13 bases between the germline ends. CDR3: CASSFDKASNEQFF. The CDR3 DNA sequence: TGTGCCAGCAGCTTTGATAAGGCCTCTAATGAGCAGTTCTTC.

This clonotype was seen at least ten times. CDR3 DNA sequence: TGTGCCAGCAGTCCCTTCAGGAGCACAGATACGCAGTATTTT. Translation: CASSPFRSTDTQYF. The chain links TRBV6-5 to TRBJ2-3; D call uncertain. CDR3 length equals 14 residues. Germline CDR1 reads MNHEY; CDR2 reads SVGAGI. The germline V and J ends were trimmed by 5 bases and 0 bases, with 9 bases remaining between them.

This chain links TRBV6-5 with TRBJ2-5; 8 nucleotides agree with TRBD1. The V segment lost 2 bases and the J segment 5 bases; nucleotides outside the gene matches: 7. The CDR3 has 15 residues. Germline V gene lookup returns CDR1 MNHEY and CDR2 SVGAGI. The CDR3 protein is CASSYAAGGGETQYF. The CDR3 DNA reads as TGTGCCAGCAGTTACGCGGCAGGGGGCGGGGAGACCCAGTACTTC.

This clonotype was counted a single time. A much larger clone is a single base away; this may be a read error. The rearrangement links TRBV29-1 to TRBJ2-1, with a weak D call TRBD2 (6 bases). Trimming shortened V by 4 bases and J by 3 bases, and 25 bases separated the two germline ends. The CDR3 is 18 residues long. Germline assignment: CDR1 SQVTM and CDR2 ANQGSEA. Written as DNA, the CDR3 is TGCAGCGTTGTTTCCTCCTATAGGAGGACTAAAATCTACAATGAGCAGTTCTTC. Translating it yields CSVVSSYRRTKIYNEQFF.

The chain uses TRBV6-6 and TRBJ2-2; D not certain. There are 16 residues in the CDR3. The V gene's germline CDR1 is MNHNY and CDR2 SVGAGI (reference sequence). V was cut by 7 bases and J by 6 bases, with 21 bases left in between. The CDR3 region is CASIPQVIRNAGELFF. The CDR3 DNA sequence: TGTGCCAGCATTCCACAAGTAATACGAAACGCCGGGGAGCTGTTTTTT.

As DNA, the CDR3 is TGCAGTGCTAGAGATAGGAGGGGTTCACCCCTCCACTTT. This gives the protein CSARDRRGSPLHF. This chain joins TRBV20-1 and TRBJ1-6, with D tentatively TRBD1 (5 bases). The germline V gene encodes CDR1 DFQATT and CDR2 SNEGSKA (reference sequence). This CDR3 is 13 amino acids long. V lost 0 bases and J lost 9, with 9 bases in between.